This T cell receptor (beta chain) was retrieved from a study of T-cell reconstitution after alpha-beta-depleted transplantation in children. Molecular barcoding with unique molecular identifiers was used for the TCRbeta library. TCRdb reanalysed the PCR reads using MiXCR and keeps one entry per CDR3 protein. Here the sample spans approximately 340,000 distinct CDR3 sequences, about 9.4% being singletons. The table lists this clonotype with many counts. From germline, CDR1 is KGHDR and CDR2 SFDVKD. The CDR3 spans 17 residues. With 1 base clipped from V and 3 bases from J, the junction kept 4 bases outside the gene matches.

The specimen was PBMCs from the stem cell graft donor, collected from the stem cell graft. The origin of this receptor is a human donor who donated a stem cell graft to a child with acute lymphoblastic leukemia. The chain couples TRBV24-1 to TRBJ2-2, with 10 positions matching TRBD2. This CDR3 is CATSDLSGRVDTGELFF. The CDR3 nucleotides are TGTGCCACCAGTGATTTAAGCGGGAGGGTCGACACCGGGGAGCTGTTTTTT.